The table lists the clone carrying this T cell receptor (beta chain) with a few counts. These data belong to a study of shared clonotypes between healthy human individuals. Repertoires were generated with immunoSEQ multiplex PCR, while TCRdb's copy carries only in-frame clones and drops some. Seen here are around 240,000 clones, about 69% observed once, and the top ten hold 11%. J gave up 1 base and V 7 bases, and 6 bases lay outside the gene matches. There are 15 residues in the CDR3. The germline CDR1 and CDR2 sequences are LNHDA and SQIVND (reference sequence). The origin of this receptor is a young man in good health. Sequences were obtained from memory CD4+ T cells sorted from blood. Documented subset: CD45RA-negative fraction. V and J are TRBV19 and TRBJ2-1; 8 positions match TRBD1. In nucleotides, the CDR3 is TGTGCCAGTAACCCGACAGGGGAGTCCTACAATGAGCAGTTCTTC. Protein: CASNPTGESYNEQFF.